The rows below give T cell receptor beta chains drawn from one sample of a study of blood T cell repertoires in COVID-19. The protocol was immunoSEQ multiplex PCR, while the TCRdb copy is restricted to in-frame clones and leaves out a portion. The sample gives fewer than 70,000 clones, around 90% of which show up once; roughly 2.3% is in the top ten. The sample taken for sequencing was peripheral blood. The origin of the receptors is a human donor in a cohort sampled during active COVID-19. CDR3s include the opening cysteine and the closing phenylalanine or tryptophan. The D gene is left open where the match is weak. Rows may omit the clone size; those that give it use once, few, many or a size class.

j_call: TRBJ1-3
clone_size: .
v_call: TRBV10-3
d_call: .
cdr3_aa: CAISGASGNTIYF
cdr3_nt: TGTGCCATCAGTGGGGCATCTGGAAACACCATATATTTT

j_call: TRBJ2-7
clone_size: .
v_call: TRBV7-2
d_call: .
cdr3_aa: CASSPSRLQRDYEQYF
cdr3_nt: TGTGCCAGCAGCCCGTCAAGGTTACAGAGGGACTACGAGCAGTACTTC

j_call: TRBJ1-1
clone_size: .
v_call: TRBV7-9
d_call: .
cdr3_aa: CASSEDGTEAFF
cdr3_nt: TGTGCCAGCAGTGAAGACGGGACTGAAGCTTTCTTT

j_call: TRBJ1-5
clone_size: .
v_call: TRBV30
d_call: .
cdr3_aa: CAWSVRGAQPQHF
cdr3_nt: TGTGCCTGGAGTGTACGGGGAGCTCAGCCCCAGCATTTT

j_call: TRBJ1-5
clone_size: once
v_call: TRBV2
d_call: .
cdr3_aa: CASSEGWGGQPQHF
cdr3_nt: TGTGCCAGCAGTGAGGGATGGGGGGGTCAGCCCCAGCATTTT

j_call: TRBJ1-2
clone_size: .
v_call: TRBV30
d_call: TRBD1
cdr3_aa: CATWRDRGIYGYTF
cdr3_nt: TGTGCCACCTGGAGGGACAGGGGAATTTATGGCTACACCTTC

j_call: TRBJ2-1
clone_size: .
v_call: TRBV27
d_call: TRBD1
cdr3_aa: CASTPSYRGTGAYNEQFF
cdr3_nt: TGTGCCAGCACGCCCTCTTATAGGGGGACAGGGGCCTACAATGAGCAGTTCTTC

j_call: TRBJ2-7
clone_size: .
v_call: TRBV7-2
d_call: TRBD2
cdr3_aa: CASSLATEASGSRYF
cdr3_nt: TGTGCCAGCAGCTTAGCCACCGAGGCTAGCGGGAGTCGTTACTTC

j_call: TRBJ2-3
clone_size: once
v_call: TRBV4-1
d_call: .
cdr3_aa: CASSQRLNLGDTQYF
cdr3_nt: TGCGCCAGCAGCCAAAGACTAAACCTCGGAGATACGCAGTATTTT

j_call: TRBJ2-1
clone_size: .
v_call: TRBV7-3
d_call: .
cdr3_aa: CASSQEGSNEQFF
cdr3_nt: TGTGCCAGCAGCCAGGAGGGCAGCAATGAGCAGTTCTTC

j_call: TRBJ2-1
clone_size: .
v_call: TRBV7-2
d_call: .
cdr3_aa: CASSSPSGRRYNEQFF
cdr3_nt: TGTGCCAGCAGCTCCCCCAGCGGGCGCCGCTACAATGAGCAGTTCTTC

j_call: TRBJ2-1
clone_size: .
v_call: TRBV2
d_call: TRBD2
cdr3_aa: CALIDSGSVSEQFF
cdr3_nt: TGTGCCCTTATCGATAGCGGGAGTGTCAGCGAGCAGTTCTTC

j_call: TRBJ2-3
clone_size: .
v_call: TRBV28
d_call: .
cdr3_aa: CASPQRAGSTDTQYF
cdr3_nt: TGTGCCAGCCCCCAGCGGGCCGGGAGCACAGATACGCAGTATTTT

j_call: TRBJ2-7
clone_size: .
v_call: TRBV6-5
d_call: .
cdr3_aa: CASRTYEQYF
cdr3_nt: TGTGCCAGCAGAACTTACGAGCAGTACTTC

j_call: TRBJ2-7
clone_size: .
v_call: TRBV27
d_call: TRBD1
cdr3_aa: CASSSRGQGTYEQYF
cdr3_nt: TGTGCCAGCAGTTCCCGGGGACAGGGGACCTACGAGCAGTACTTC

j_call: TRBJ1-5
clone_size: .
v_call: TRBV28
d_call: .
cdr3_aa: CASSLYDRPHQPQHF
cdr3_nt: TGTGCCAGCAGTTTATATGACAGACCCCATCAGCCCCAGCATTTT

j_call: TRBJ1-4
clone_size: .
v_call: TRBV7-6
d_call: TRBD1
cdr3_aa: CASSLGYRGTNEKLFF
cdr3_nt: TGTGCCAGCAGCTTAGGATACAGGGGAACTAATGAAAAACTGTTTTTT

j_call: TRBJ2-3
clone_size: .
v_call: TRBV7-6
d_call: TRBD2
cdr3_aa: CASSLSPGLAGASTDTQYF
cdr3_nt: TGTGCCAGCAGCCTCTCACCGGGACTAGCGGGGGCTAGCACAGATACGCAGTATTTT

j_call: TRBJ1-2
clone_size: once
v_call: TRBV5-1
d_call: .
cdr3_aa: CASSPMFRDGYTF
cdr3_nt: TGCGCCAGCTCACCAATGTTTCGGGATGGCTACACCTTC

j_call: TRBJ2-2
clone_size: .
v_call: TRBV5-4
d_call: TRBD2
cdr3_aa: CASSLSGRAGTGELFF
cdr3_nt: TGTGCCAGCAGCCTTTCCGGGAGGGCCGGCACCGGGGAGCTGTTTTTT

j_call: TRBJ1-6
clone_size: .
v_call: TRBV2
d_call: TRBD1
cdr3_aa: CASSEAIQGIHF
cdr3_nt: TGTGCCAGCAGTGAAGCAATACAGGGGATTCACTTT

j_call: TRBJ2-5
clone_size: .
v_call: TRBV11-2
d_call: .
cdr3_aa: CASSLAGGRETQYF
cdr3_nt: TGTGCCAGCAGCTTAGCGGGGGGCAGAGAGACCCAGTACTTC

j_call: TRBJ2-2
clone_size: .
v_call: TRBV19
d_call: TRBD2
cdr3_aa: CASRTSGGNTGELFF
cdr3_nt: TGTGCCAGTAGAACTAGCGGGGGGAACACCGGGGAGCTGTTTTTT

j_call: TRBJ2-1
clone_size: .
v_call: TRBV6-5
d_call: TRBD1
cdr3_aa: CASTKGQGVDEQFF
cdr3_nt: TGTGCCAGCACAAAGGGACAGGGGGTCGATGAGCAGTTCTTC

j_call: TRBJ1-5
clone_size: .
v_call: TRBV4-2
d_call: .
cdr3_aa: CASSQDRVLKPQHF
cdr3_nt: TGTGCCAGCAGCCAAGATCGGGTTTTAAAGCCCCAGCATTTT

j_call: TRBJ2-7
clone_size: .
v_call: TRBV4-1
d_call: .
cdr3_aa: CASSQIGMDKTYEQYF
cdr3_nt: TGCGCCAGCAGCCAGATTGGGATGGACAAGACCTACGAGCAGTACTTC

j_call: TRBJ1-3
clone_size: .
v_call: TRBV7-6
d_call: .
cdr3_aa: CASSLKSRVPSGNTIYF
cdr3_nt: TGTGCCAGCAGCTTAAAATCGAGGGTTCCTTCTGGAAACACCATATATTTT

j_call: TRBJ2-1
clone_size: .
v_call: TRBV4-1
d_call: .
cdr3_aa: CASSLSRVNEQFF
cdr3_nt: TGCGCCAGCAGCCTTTCCAGGGTCAATGAGCAGTTCTTC

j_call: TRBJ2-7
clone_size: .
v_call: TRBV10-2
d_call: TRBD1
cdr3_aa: CASRGGQGHEQYF
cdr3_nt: TGCGCCAGCAGGGGGGGACAGGGCCACGAGCAGTACTTC

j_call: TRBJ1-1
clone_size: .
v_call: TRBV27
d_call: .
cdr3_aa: CASSLNRNTEAFF
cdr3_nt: TGTGCCAGCAGTTTAAACAGGAACACTGAAGCTTTCTTT

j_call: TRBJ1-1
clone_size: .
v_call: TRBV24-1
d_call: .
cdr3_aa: CATSDPKNTEAFF
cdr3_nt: TGTGCCACCAGTGACCCAAAAAACACTGAAGCTTTCTTT

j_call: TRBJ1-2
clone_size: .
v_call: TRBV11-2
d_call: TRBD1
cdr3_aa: CASSLAGGVYTF
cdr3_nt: TGTGCCAGCAGCTTAGCAGGGGGCGTCTACACCTTC